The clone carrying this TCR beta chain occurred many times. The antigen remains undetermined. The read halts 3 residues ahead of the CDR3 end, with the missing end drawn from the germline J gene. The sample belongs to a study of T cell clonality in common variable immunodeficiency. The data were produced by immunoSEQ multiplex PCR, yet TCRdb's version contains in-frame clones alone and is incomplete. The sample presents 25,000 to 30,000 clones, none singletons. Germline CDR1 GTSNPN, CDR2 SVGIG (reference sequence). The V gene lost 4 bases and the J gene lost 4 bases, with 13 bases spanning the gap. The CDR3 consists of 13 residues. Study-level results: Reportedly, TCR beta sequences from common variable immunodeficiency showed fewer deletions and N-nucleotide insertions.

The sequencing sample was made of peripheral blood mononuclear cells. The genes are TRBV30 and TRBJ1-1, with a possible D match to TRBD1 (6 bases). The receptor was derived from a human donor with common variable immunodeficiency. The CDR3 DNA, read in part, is TGTGCCTGGACCGGTAGACAGGCCACTGAA. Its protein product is CAWTGRQATE. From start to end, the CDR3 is CAWTGRQATEAFF.